Listed below are T cell receptor beta chains from one sample, sequenced in a study of shared clonotypes between healthy human individuals. The table came from immunoSEQ multiplex PCR; TCRdb's copy has only in-frame clones and leaves some out. Of hundreds of thousands of clones in the sample, around 75% were seen once. Sequencing was done on a sample of PBMCs. These receptors came from a woman in her thirties or forties in good health. Some clones in this sample may be carry-over from other donors' samples. CDR3s include the opening cysteine and the closing phenylalanine or tryptophan. D genes are given only for firm matches. Clone size is shown for a subset of rows, as once, few, many or a class of expanded clone.

J: TRBJ2-1; size: .; D: .; V: TRBV18; DNA: TGTGCCAGCTCACCACCGGGCAGCTACAATGAGCAGTTCTTC; CDR3: CASSPPGSYNEQFF
J: TRBJ1-5; size: .; D: .; V: TRBV28; DNA: TGTGCCAGCGAAGAGTCGTCGGCCCAGCATTTT; CDR3: CASEESSAQHF
J: TRBJ2-5; size: .; D: .; V: TRBV18; DNA: TGTGCCAGCTCACCTCTCCGGGACGAGAAAGAGACCCAGTACTTC; CDR3: CASSPLRDEKETQYF
J: TRBJ1-1; size: .; D: .; V: TRBV18; DNA: TGTGCCAGCTGGTCGGGACTGTCGAACACTGAAGCTTTCTTT; CDR3: CASWSGLSNTEAFF
J: TRBJ1-2; size: .; D: .; V: TRBV27; DNA: TGTGCCAGCAGTTTATCGGGGGTTGGGGGCTACACCTTC; CDR3: CASSLSGVGGYTF
J: TRBJ2-1; size: .; D: TRBD2; V: TRBV30; DNA: TGTGCCTGGCAGCGGGATAGGTACAATGAGCAGTTCTTC; CDR3: CAWQRDRYNEQFF
J: TRBJ2-7; size: .; D: .; V: TRBV7-2; DNA: TGTGCCAGCAGCGAAACGCGGTACGAGCAGTACTTC; CDR3: CASSETRYEQYF
J: TRBJ2-7; size: .; D: TRBD1; V: TRBV5-1; DNA: TGCGCCAGCAGCTACACAGGGGTGGTCGAGCAGTACTTC; CDR3: CASSYTGVVEQYF
J: TRBJ2-7; size: .; D: .; V: TRBV7-9; DNA: TGTGCCAGCAGCCCGGAAATAAGTGGCTACGAGCAGTACTTC; CDR3: CASSPEISGYEQYF
J: TRBJ1-5; size: .; D: TRBD1; V: TRBV5-1; DNA: TGCGCCAGCAGCGCCGGGACAGCCATGTCGCCCCAGCATTTT; CDR3: CASSAGTAMSPQHF
J: TRBJ2-5; size: few; D: .; V: TRBV7-2; DNA: TGTGCCAGCAGCCCCAATAAGGGGGGCAAAGAGACCCAGTACTTC; CDR3: CASSPNKGGKETQYF
J: TRBJ2-7; size: .; D: .; V: TRBV30; DNA: TGTGCCTGGAGTCCCCTCGGTAGGGGGGGCGAGCAGTACTTC; CDR3: CAWSPLGRGGEQYF
J: TRBJ2-7; size: .; D: .; V: TRBV7-8; DNA: TGTGCCAGCAGTGAAGGGCGGAAGAACGAGCAGTACTTC; CDR3: CASSEGRKNEQYF
J: TRBJ2-3; size: .; D: TRBD2; V: TRBV29-1; DNA: TGCAGCGTGGAAGGGGAGCGGGAGCTGGATACGCAGTATTTT; CDR3: CSVEGERELDTQYF
J: TRBJ2-1; size: once; D: .; V: TRBV6-4; DNA: TGTGCCAGCAGTGAGTCCGGGATCCCATCTTACAATGAGCAGTTCTTC; CDR3: CASSESGIPSYNEQFF
J: TRBJ2-1; size: .; D: TRBD1; V: TRBV5-1; DNA: TGCGCCAGTTCCCTCGGACAGGGCTCCTACAATGAGCAGTTCTTC; CDR3: CASSLGQGSYNEQFF
J: TRBJ1-2; size: .; D: .; V: TRBV19; DNA: TGTGCCAGTAGTATTGACATTGGTGGCTACACCTTC; CDR3: CASSIDIGGYTF
J: TRBJ1-5; size: .; D: .; V: TRBV10-3; DNA: TGTGCCATCAGTGATAGATCGGGAAATAGCAATCAGCCCCAGCATTTT; CDR3: CAISDRSGNSNQPQHF
J: TRBJ1-2; size: .; D: .; V: TRBV30; DNA: TGTGCCTGGAACATTCAATGGGGGGCCGGGGGCTACACCTTC; CDR3: CAWNIQWGAGGYTF
J: TRBJ2-1; size: .; D: TRBD2; V: TRBV27; DNA: TGTGCCAGCAGTTTTGGCTGGACTAGCGGCAGACGTGACAATGAGCAGTTCTTC; CDR3: CASSFGWTSGRRDNEQFF
J: TRBJ2-5; size: .; D: TRBD2; V: TRBV6-1; DNA: TGTGCCAGCAAGCCTCTGACCGGGGGGGTGGCCCAGTACTTC; CDR3: CASKPLTGGVAQYF
J: TRBJ1-2; size: .; D: .; V: TRBV18; DNA: TGTGCCAGCTCACCAAGGGCACAGGATATCTATGGCTACACCTTC; CDR3: CASSPRAQDIYGYTF
J: TRBJ2-2; size: .; D: .; V: TRBV6-1; DNA: TGTGCCAGCAGGGGGCAGGCCACCGGGGAGCTGTTTTTT; CDR3: CASRGQATGELFF
J: TRBJ1-4; size: .; D: .; V: TRBV11-2; DNA: TGTGCCAGCAGCTTAGATTGGGCAGGGGTACGAGAAAAACTGTTTTTT; CDR3: CASSLDWAGVREKLFF
J: TRBJ1-1; size: .; D: TRBD1; V: TRBV6-1; DNA: TGTGCCAGCAGGGACAGGGTCTTTACTGAGGCTTTCTTT; CDR3: CASRDRVFTEAFF
J: TRBJ2-1; size: .; D: TRBD2; V: TRBV18; DNA: TGTGCCAGCTCGAAGCTAGCGGGAGCAGAGAATGAGCAGTTCTTC; CDR3: CASSKLAGAENEQFF
J: TRBJ2-2; size: few; D: .; V: TRBV7-7; DNA: TGTGCTAGCAGCTTAGCCACGGCCGGGGAGCTGTTTTTT; CDR3: CASSLATAGELFF
J: TRBJ2-2; size: .; D: .; V: TRBV9; DNA: TGTGCCAGCAGCGTAGTCCCGGACACCGGGGAGCTGTTTTTT; CDR3: CASSVVPDTGELFF
J: TRBJ2-7; size: .; D: TRBD1; V: TRBV29-1; DNA: TGCAGCGTTGAAGCCCAGGGCACAGGGGGCTCCTACGAGCAGTACTTC; CDR3: CSVEAQGTGGSYEQYF
J: TRBJ2-7; size: .; D: TRBD1; V: TRBV7-2; DNA: TGTGCCAGCAGCCCCCGGACAGGGGGCGCCGGGCAGTACTTC; CDR3: CASSPRTGGAGQYF
J: TRBJ1-5; size: few; D: .; V: TRBV28; DNA: TGTGCCAGCCAGGGGTATGATCAGCCCCAGCATTTT; CDR3: CASQGYDQPQHF
J: TRBJ1-2; size: .; D: TRBD1; V: TRBV4-3; DNA: TGCGCCAGCAGCCAAGGGACAGGGTATGGCTACACCTTC; CDR3: CASSQGTGYGYTF
J: TRBJ2-7; size: .; D: .; V: TRBV28; DNA: TGTGCCAGCAGTTTTTTGTCAGGAAACCACGAGCAGTACTTC; CDR3: CASSFLSGNHEQYF
J: TRBJ2-1; size: .; D: TRBD2; V: TRBV19; DNA: TGTGCCAGTAGAAAGAGCGGGAGGGCCGATGAGCAGTTCTTC; CDR3: CASRKSGRADEQFF
J: TRBJ2-2; size: .; D: TRBD2; V: TRBV19; DNA: TGTGCCAGTAGTCCCAGGGGGACTAGCGGGAAGAACGGGGAGCTGTTTTTT; CDR3: CASSPRGTSGKNGELFF
J: TRBJ1-1; size: .; D: .; V: TRBV2; DNA: TGTGCCAGCAGTATACCGATGGGGACTGAAGCTTTCTTT; CDR3: CASSIPMGTEAFF
J: TRBJ1-4; size: .; D: TRBD1; V: TRBV28; DNA: TGTGCCAGCAGTTTCCGTCTCGACAGGGTCGAAAAACTGTTTTTT; CDR3: CASSFRLDRVEKLFF
J: TRBJ1-2; size: .; D: TRBD1; V: TRBV14; DNA: TGTGCCAGCAGCCATAATCTACAGGGGAACGGCTACACCTTC; CDR3: CASSHNLQGNGYTF
J: TRBJ2-3; size: once; D: TRBD2; V: TRBV27; DNA: TGTGCCAGCAGTGCGGGACTAGCGGGAATACATACGCAGTATTTT; CDR3: CASSAGLAGIHTQYF
J: TRBJ2-7; size: .; D: .; V: TRBV30; DNA: TGTGCCTGGTCGGTGGGTCAACCGTACGAGCAGTACTTC; CDR3: CAWSVGQPYEQYF
J: TRBJ1-1; size: .; D: .; V: TRBV19; DNA: TGTGCCAGTAGTATTCTACCGGTAGGGGTGAACACTGAAGCTTTCTTT; CDR3: CASSILPVGVNTEAFF
J: TRBJ2-3; size: .; D: .; V: TRBV30; DNA: TGTGCCCTAGGGGGGAATGCAGATACGCAGTATTTT; CDR3: CALGGNADTQYF
J: TRBJ2-7; size: .; D: .; V: TRBV13; DNA: TGTGCCAGCAGCGAGACTTCGAGCGGCGACGAGCAGTACTTC; CDR3: CASSETSSGDEQYF
J: TRBJ1-5; size: .; D: .; V: TRBV4-3; DNA: TGCGCCAGCAGCCAAGAAGTGTACTATAGCAATCAGCCCCAGCATTTT; CDR3: CASSQEVYYSNQPQHF
J: TRBJ2-3; size: .; D: .; V: TRBV28; DNA: TGTGCCAGCGCCCGGGGAGGGGGAACAGATACGCAGTATTTT; CDR3: CASARGGGTDTQYF
J: TRBJ2-1; size: .; D: TRBD2; V: TRBV4-3; DNA: TGCGCCAGCAGCCAAGAGGGGAGTAGCGGGAGAGGTGAGCAGTTCTTC; CDR3: CASSQEGSSGRGEQFF
J: TRBJ1-1; size: .; D: .; V: TRBV18; DNA: TGTGCCAGCTCACCGGGGGCCAGCACTGAAGCTTTCTTT; CDR3: CASSPGASTEAFF
J: TRBJ1-6; size: many; D: .; V: TRBV6-4; DNA: TGTGCCAGCAGTGACAGGGATAATTCACCCCTCCACTTT; CDR3: CASSDRDNSPLHF
J: TRBJ1-2; size: once; D: TRBD1; V: TRBV11-2; DNA: TGTGCCAGCAGCTCGAGCCGGGGCAGGGGGCGCGACTATGGCTACACCTTC; CDR3: CASSSSRGRGRDYGYTF
J: TRBJ2-7; size: .; D: .; V: TRBV4-1; DNA: TGCGCCAGCAGCCAAAGCCCCCCAGGGTACTACGAGCAGTACTTC; CDR3: CASSQSPPGYYEQYF
J: TRBJ2-7; size: .; D: .; V: TRBV4-2; DNA: TGTGCCAGCAGCCAAGCACCCGGCAGGGTCGGCGAGCAGTACTTC; CDR3: CASSQAPGRVGEQYF
J: TRBJ2-3; size: .; D: .; V: TRBV18; DNA: TGTGCCAGCTCACCTCAGGGGCCCCTCGGGGATACGCAGTATTTT; CDR3: CASSPQGPLGDTQYF
J: TRBJ2-5; size: .; D: TRBD1; V: TRBV4-1; DNA: TGCGCCAGCAGCCAGCGCCTTTTGACAGGGCAAGAGACCCAGTACTTC; CDR3: CASSQRLLTGQETQYF
J: TRBJ2-3; size: .; D: .; V: TRBV4-2; DNA: TGTGCCAGCGTAGGACCGGACACAGATACGCAGTATTTT; CDR3: CASVGPDTDTQYF